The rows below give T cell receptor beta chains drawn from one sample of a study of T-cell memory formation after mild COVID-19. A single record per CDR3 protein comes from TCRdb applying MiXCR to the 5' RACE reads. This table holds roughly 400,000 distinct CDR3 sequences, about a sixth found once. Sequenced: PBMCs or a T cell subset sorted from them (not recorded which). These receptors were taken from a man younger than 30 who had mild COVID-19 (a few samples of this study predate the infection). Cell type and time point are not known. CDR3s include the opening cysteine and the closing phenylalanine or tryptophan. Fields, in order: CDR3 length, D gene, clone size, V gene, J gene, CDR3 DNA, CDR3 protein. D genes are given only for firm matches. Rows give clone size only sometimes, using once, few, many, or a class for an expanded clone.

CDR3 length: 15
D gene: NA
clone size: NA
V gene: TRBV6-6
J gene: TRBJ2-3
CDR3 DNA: TGTGCCAGCAGTTATGGTAGCAGCAGCACAGATACGCAGTATTTT
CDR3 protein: CASSYGSSSTDTQYF

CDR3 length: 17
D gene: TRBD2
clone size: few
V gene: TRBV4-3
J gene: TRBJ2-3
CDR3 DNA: TGCGCCAGCAGCCAAGGTCTTCTAGCGGGGGGCACAGATACGCAGTATTTT
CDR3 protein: CASSQGLLAGGTDTQYF

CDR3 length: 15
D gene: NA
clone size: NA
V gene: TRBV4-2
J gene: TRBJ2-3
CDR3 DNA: TGTGCCAGCAGCTACCAATTCTCAGGCTCAGATACGCAGTATTTT
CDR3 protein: CASSYQFSGSDTQYF

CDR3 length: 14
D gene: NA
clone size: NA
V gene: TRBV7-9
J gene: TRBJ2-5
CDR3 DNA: TGTGCCAGCAGCATTAGGGGGGGGTCGGAGACCCAGTACTTC
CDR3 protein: CASSIRGGSETQYF

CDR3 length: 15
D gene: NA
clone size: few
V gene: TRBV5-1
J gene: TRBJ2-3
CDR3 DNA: TGCGCCAGCAGCGACGGACGGGCCTCCACAGATACGCAGTATTTT
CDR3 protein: CASSDGRASTDTQYF

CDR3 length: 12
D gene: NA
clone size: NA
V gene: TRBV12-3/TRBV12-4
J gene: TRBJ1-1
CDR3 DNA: TGTGCCAGCAGTCCTCCGGGAGAAAAAGCTTTCTTT
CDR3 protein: CASSPPGEKAFF

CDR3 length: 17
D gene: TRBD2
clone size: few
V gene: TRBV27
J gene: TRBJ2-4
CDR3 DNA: TGTGCCAGCAGTTTATCGAGTAGCGGGGGTTGGGGGAACATTCAGTACTTC
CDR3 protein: CASSLSSSGGWGNIQYF

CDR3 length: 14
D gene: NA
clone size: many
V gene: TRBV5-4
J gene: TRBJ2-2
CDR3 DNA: TGTGCCAGCAGCCCAGGGGTGGCTACCGGGGAGCTGTTTTTT
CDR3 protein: CASSPGVATGELFF

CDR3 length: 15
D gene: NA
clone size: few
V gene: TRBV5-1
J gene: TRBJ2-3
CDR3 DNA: TGCGCCAGCAGCTACTCCGACTCTAGCACAGATACGCAGTATTTT
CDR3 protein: CASSYSDSSTDTQYF

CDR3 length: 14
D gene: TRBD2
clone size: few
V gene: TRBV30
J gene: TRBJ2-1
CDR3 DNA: TGTGCCTGGAGTAATAGCGGGGGGGCAAATGAGCAGTTCTTC
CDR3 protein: CAWSNSGGANEQFF

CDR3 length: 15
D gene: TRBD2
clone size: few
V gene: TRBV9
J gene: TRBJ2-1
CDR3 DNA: TGTGCCAGCAGCGTAGTAGCGGGGGCCTACAATGAGCAGTTCTTC
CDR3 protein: CASSVVAGAYNEQFF

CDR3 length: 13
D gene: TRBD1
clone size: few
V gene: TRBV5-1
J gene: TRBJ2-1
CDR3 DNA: TGCGCCAGCAGAGAGGGACAGGGCGATGAGCAGTTCTTC
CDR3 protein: CASREGQGDEQFF

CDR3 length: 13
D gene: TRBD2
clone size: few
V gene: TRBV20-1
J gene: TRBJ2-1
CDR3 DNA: TGCAGTTACAGCGGGGTGATTTACAATGAGCAGTTCTTC
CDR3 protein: CSYSGVIYNEQFF

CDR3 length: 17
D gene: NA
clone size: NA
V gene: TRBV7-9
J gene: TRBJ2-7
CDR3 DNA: TGTGCCAGCAGCCCCCCACACGTTGGGGTAAGGACCTACGAGCAGTACTTC
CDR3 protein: CASSPPHVGVRTYEQYF

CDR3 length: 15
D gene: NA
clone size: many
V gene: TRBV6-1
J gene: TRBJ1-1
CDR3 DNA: TGTGCCAGCAGTGGGGCAGGGTTAGGATGGACTGAAGCTTTCTTT
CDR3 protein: CASSGAGLGWTEAFF

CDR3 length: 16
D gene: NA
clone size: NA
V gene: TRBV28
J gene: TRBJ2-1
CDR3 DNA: TGTGCCAGCACCACACATCTGCGGCAGGGGCTGAATGAGCAGTTCTTC
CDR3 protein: CASTTHLRQGLNEQFF

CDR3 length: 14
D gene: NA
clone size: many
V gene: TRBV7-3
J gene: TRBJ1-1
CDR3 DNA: TGTGCCAGCAGCCAAGGTGCCATGAACACTGAAGCTTTCTTT
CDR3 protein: CASSQGAMNTEAFF

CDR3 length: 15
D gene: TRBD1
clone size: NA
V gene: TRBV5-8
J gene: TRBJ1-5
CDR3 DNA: TGTGCCAGCTCCATGGGGACAGGAGGGAATCAGCCCCAGCATTTT
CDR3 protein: CASSMGTGGNQPQHF

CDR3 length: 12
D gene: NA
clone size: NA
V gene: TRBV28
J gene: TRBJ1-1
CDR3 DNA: TGTGCCAGCAGTTTAGAACAGGGTCGCGTGGTCTTT
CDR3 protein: CASSLEQGRVVF

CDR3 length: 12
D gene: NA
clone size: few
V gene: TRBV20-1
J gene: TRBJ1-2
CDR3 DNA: TGCAGTGCTAGTGTCGACACCTATGGCTACACCTTC
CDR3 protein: CSASVDTYGYTF

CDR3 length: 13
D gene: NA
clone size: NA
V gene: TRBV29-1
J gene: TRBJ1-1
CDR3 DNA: TGCAGCGTTGGCAGGGTAACGAACACTGAAGCTTTCTTT
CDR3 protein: CSVGRVTNTEAFF

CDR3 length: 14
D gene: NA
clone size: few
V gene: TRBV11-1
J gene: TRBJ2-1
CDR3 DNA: TGTGCCAGCAGCTTACTACGAGAAAACAATGAGCAGTTCTTC
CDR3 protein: CASSLLRENNEQFF

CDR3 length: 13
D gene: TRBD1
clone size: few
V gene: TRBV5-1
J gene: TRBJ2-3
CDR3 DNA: TGCGCCAGCAGCGCCGACAGGGCAGATACGCAGTATTTT
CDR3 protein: CASSADRADTQYF

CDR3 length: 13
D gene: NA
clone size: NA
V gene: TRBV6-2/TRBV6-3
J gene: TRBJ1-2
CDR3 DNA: TGTGCCAGCAGTTACTCGACTTCCGCCGGCTACACCTTC
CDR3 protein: CASSYSTSAGYTF